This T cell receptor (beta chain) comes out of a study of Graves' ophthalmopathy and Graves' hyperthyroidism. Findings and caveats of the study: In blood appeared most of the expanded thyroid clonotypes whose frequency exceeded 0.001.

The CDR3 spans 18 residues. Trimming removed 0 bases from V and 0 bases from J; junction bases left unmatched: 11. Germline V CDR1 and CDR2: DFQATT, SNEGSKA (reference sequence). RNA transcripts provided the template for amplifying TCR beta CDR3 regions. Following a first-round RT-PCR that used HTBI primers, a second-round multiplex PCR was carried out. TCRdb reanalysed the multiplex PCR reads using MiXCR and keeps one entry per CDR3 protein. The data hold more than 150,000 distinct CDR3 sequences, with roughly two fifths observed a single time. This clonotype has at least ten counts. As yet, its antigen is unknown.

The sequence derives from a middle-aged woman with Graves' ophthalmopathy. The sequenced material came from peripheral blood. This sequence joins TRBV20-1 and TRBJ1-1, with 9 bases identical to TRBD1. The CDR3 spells CSAREGNRGPGMNTEAFF. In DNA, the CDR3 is TGCAGTGCTAGAGAGGGGAACAGGGGGCCCGGGATGAACACTGAAGCTTTCTTT.